This T cell receptor beta chain was retrieved from a study of beta chain features in type 1 diabetes. Per germline, CDR1 SQVTM and CDR2 ANQGSEA. Losses at the gene ends were 1 base for V and 5 bases for J; bases not matched to a gene: 2. The CDR3 contains 13 residues. Expressed TCRB transcripts got sequenced, as all isolated RNA was reverse transcribed. Data came from immunoSEQ multiplex PCR; TCRdb stores just in-frame clones and leaves some out. The sample lists some 150,000 clones, 9% to 10% seen once, with about 0.65% in the top ten. Points from the study as a whole: A pattern of fewer insertions and more deletions at VDJ junctions was seen in type 1 diabetes patients. A potential PCR bias toward shorter templates would be equal in patient and control samples. Among patients with Type 1 diabetes, TCRB CDR3s were moderately but significantly shorter in every one of the four CD4+ subsets.

This clone was seen more than once but under ten times. The antigen is undetermined. Each of the CD4+ naive, central memory, regulatory and stem cell-like memory populations was sorted via CD45RO/CCR7/CD25/CD127/CD95/CD27. Purity above 95% was achieved in all sorted populations. Sequencing was done on a sample of central memory CD4+ T cells from blood. The V call is TRBV29-1, the J call TRBJ1-5; 7 bases fit TRBD1. The receptor's source is a woman aged 25 to 39 with type 1 diabetes. The CDR3 DNA reads TGCAGCGTTGAAGTAGACAGGGATCAGCCCCAGCATTTT. This encodes CSVEVDRDQPQHF.